The 2 T cell receptor beta chains below were found in one sample sequenced in a study of blood T cell repertoires in COVID-19. The table came from immunoSEQ multiplex PCR; TCRdb's copy has only in-frame clones and leaves some out. The table has hundreds of thousands of clones, roughly 80% seen once. The material sequenced was peripheral blood. These receptors were collected from a woman between 50 and 59 years old with active or convalescent COVID-19.

The chain is built from TRBV7-9 and TRBJ2-2; 9 nucleotides line up with TRBD1. The germline CDR1 and CDR2 sequences are SEHNR and FQNEAQ (reference sequence). The CDR3 totals 15 residues. With V trimmed by 6 bases and J by 5 bases, 7 bases remained unmatched. The CDR3: CASSSGTGQTGELFF. The CDR3 DNA sequence: TGTGCCAGCAGTTCCGGGACAGGGCAAACCGGGGAGCTGTTTTTT.

The rearrangement uses TRBV27 and TRBJ2-3, with a tentative D call TRBD1 (6 bases). Germline values: CDR1 MNHEY, CDR2 SMNVEV (reference sequence). V was cut by 6 bases and J by 4 bases, with 8 bases left in between. The CDR3 spans 12 residues. CDR3 loop: CASRNRADTQYF. The CDR3 coding sequence is TGTGCCAGCAGGAACAGGGCAGATACGCAGTATTTT.